Listed below are T cell receptor beta chains from one sample, sequenced in a study of T-cell reconstitution after alpha-beta-depleted transplantation in children. Each CDR3 protein is one row after TCRdb ran MiXCR on the PCR reads. The profile shows some 400,000 distinct CDR3 sequences, roughly 22% of them singletons. The specimen comprised PBMCs from the stem cell graft donor, sampled from the stem cell graft. The receptors originated from a human donor who donated a stem cell graft to a child with acute myeloid leukemia. Each CDR3 is given with its conserved first and last residue. D genes are given only for firm matches. Size is stated for part of the rows, as once, few or many counts, or as a class when the clone is expanded.

clone size,D gene,V gene,J gene,CDR3 protein,CDR3 DNA
few,.,TRBV28,TRBJ1-5,CASSLAGNNQPQHF,TGTGCCAGCAGTTTAGCAGGGAACAATCAGCCCCAGCATTTT
few,TRBD2,TRBV5-4,TRBJ2-1,CASSLGPVREGHGYNEQFF,TGTGCCAGCAGCTTGGGTCCCGTACGGGAGGGCCACGGGTACAATGAGCAGTTCTTC
many,TRBD2,TRBV20-1,TRBJ2-1,CSASTGTSINEQFF,TGCAGTGCTAGTACCGGGACTAGCATTAATGAGCAGTTCTTC
few,.,TRBV4-2,TRBJ2-1,CASSQEPADYNEQFF,TGTGCCAGCAGCCAAGAACCAGCGGATTACAATGAGCAGTTCTTC
many,.,TRBV12-3/TRBV12-4,TRBJ2-2,CASSPTTRELFF,TGTGCCAGCAGCCCTACTACACGGGAGCTGTTTTTT
few,.,TRBV29-1,TRBJ2-3,CSVEGPRRGRTDTQYF,TGCAGCGTTGAAGGGCCCCGACGGGGGAGGACAGATACGCAGTATTTT
.,TRBD2,TRBV10-3,TRBJ2-2,CAIRGLAEFLNTGELFF,TGTGCCATCAGAGGGCTAGCGGAGTTCCTGAACACCGGGGAGCTGTTTTTT
.,TRBD2,TRBV5-1,TRBJ2-7,CASSHETSGISYEQYF,TGCGCCAGCAGCCATGAGACTAGCGGGATTTCCTACGAGCAGTACTTC
many,TRBD1,TRBV29-1,TRBJ1-2,CSVDRAMKTNYGYTF,TGCAGCGTGGACAGGGCCATGAAAACTAACTATGGCTACACCTTC
many,.,TRBV20-1,TRBJ2-1,CSAGFTHEQFF,TGCAGTGCTGGGTTCACCCATGAGCAGTTCTTC
many,.,TRBV12-3/TRBV12-4,TRBJ2-7,CASRASQAYEQYF,TGTGCCAGCAGGGCTAGCCAAGCCTACGAGCAGTACTTC
.,.,TRBV12-3/TRBV12-4,TRBJ2-1,CASSLLSFSGYNEQFF,TGTGCCAGCAGTTTGTTGAGCTTTAGCGGCTACAATGAGCAGTTCTTC
.,TRBD2,TRBV4-1,TRBJ2-7,CASSQEGTSGGYEQYF,TGCGCCAGCAGCCAAGAGGGGACTAGCGGGGGATACGAGCAGTACTTC
few,TRBD1,TRBV20-1,TRBJ2-1,CSARGRGLDEQFF,TGCAGTGCTAGAGGCAGGGGGCTCGATGAGCAGTTCTTC
few,.,TRBV20-1,TRBJ2-1,CSAELTITGRRDEQFF,TGCAGTGCCGAACTTACGATTACAGGGCGCCGGGATGAGCAGTTCTTC
many,TRBD2,TRBV20-1,TRBJ2-5,CSANPGTSGQETQYF,TGCAGTGCTAACCCTGGGACTAGCGGACAAGAGACCCAGTACTTC
many,.,TRBV10-3,TRBJ1-1,CATVRRLNTEAFF,TGTGCCACGGTACGGAGGTTGAACACTGAAGCTTTCTTT
many,TRBD2,TRBV20-1,TRBJ2-1,CSILEREVVNEQFF,TGCAGTATCTTAGAGCGGGAGGTAGTCAATGAGCAGTTCTTC
.,.,TRBV20-1,TRBJ2-1,CSARVGLAPVLGEQFF,TGCAGTGCTAGAGTCGGGCTAGCGCCCGTACTTGGTGAGCAGTTCTTC
.,.,TRBV7-3,TRBJ1-2,CASSPNGGESGYTF,TGTGCCAGCAGCCCAAACGGGGGGGAGTCCGGCTACACCTTC
.,.,TRBV12-3/TRBV12-4,TRBJ2-5,CASSRGAPQETQYF,TGTGCCAGCAGCCGCGGGGCACCCCAAGAGACCCAGTACTTC
.,.,TRBV20-1,TRBJ2-3,CSARVAGIGTDTQYF,TGCAGTGCTAGAGTGGCGGGAATTGGCACAGATACGCAGTATTTT
few,TRBD2,TRBV7-8,TRBJ2-4,CASRPLGGGDIQYF,TGTGCCAGCAGACCGCTGGGCGGGGGAGACATTCAGTACTTC
.,TRBD2,TRBV12-3/TRBV12-4,TRBJ2-1,CASKPEGGRIAGGFDNEQFF,TGTGCCAGCAAGCCTGAGGGGGGGCGAATAGCGGGAGGATTTGACAATGAGCAGTTCTTC
few,TRBD1,TRBV4-2,TRBJ2-7,CASSQGQGMSYEQYF,TGTGCCAGCAGCCAAGGACAGGGGATGTCCTACGAGCAGTACTTC
many,TRBD1,TRBV19,TRBJ2-2,CASSDRGNTGELFF,TGTGCCAGTAGTGACAGGGGTAACACCGGGGAGCTGTTTTTT
.,.,TRBV10-2,TRBJ2-3,CASSESTPRTDTQYF,TGCGCCAGCAGTGAGTCGACTCCTCGCACAGATACGCAGTATTTT
few,.,TRBV11-2,TRBJ2-1,CASSFARSEQFF,TGTGCCAGCAGCTTCGCCAGGTCTGAGCAGTTCTTC
few,.,TRBV4-1,TRBJ2-2,CATGLVNTGELFF,TGCGCCACCGGGCTAGTGAACACCGGGGAGCTGTTTTTT
.,.,TRBV15,TRBJ2-2,CATSRDQNTGELFF,TGTGCCACCAGCAGGGACCAGAACACCGGGGAGCTGTTTTTT
.,.,TRBV12-3/TRBV12-4,TRBJ2-7,CASSSPPENYEQYF,TGTGCCAGCAGTTCCCCCCCAGAAAACTACGAGCAGTACTTC
many,.,TRBV20-1,TRBJ2-7,CSARGTYEQYF,TGCAGTGCTAGGGGAACCTACGAGCAGTACTTC
.,.,TRBV12-3/TRBV12-4,TRBJ2-1,CASSLELVSNEQFF,TGTGCCAGCAGTTTGGAACTAGTGAGTAATGAGCAGTTCTTC
.,TRBD1,TRBV5-1,TRBJ2-7,CASSRYRGRRREQYF,TGCGCCAGCAGCCGGTACAGGGGGCGAAGGCGCGAGCAGTACTTC
.,.,TRBV4-1,TRBJ1-1,CASSQDLGQMNTEAFF,TGCGCCAGCAGCCAAGATCTTGGGCAGATGAACACTGAAGCTTTCTTT
.,TRBD1,TRBV2,TRBJ2-7,CASSARGPSYEQYF,TGTGCCAGCAGTGCCAGGGGGCCGTCCTACGAGCAGTACTTC
.,.,TRBV29-1,TRBJ1-5,CSVTDGVGYSNQPQHF,TGCAGCGTTACCGACGGGGTAGGTTATAGCAATCAGCCCCAGCATTTT
few,.,TRBV10-2,TRBJ2-7,CASSEGDEQYF,TGCGCCAGCAGTGAAGGGGACGAGCAGTACTTC
.,.,TRBV2,TRBJ2-2,CASRGGYTGELFF,TGTGCCAGCAGGGGAGGATACACCGGGGAGCTGTTTTTT
.,.,TRBV27,TRBJ2-3,CASSLQGSDTQYF,TGTGCCAGCAGTTTACAGGGGTCAGATACGCAGTATTTT
.,.,TRBV29-1,TRBJ1-2,CSVEPTRLNYGYTF,TGCAGCGTTGAACCCACCAGACTAAACTATGGCTACACCTTC
many,.,TRBV7-9,TRBJ1-5,CASSFEDQPQHF,TGTGCCAGCAGCTTCGAGGATCAGCCCCAGCATTTT
.,.,TRBV29-1,TRBJ2-3,CSVSPLQGTASTDTQYF,TGCAGCGTTTCACCCCTTCAAGGGACGGCTAGCACAGATACGCAGTATTTT
few,.,TRBV2,TRBJ2-1,CASSEVNEQFF,TGTGCCAGCAGTGAGGTTAATGAGCAGTTCTTC
.,TRBD1,TRBV7-6,TRBJ2-7,CASSLLGQGARVSYEQYF,TGTGCCAGCAGCTTACTCGGACAGGGGGCGCGTGTGTCCTACGAGCAGTACTTC
medium-sized,.,TRBV20-1,TRBJ2-5,CSARDLDIQETQYF,TGCAGTGCTAGAGATCTGGATATCCAAGAGACCCAGTACTTC
many,.,TRBV20-1,TRBJ2-3,CSASLGFADTQYF,TGCAGTGCTAGTTTGGGGTTCGCAGATACGCAGTATTTT
few,.,TRBV12-3/TRBV12-4,TRBJ2-7,CASMRGGNEQYF,TGTGCCAGCATGAGAGGAGGGAACGAGCAGTACTTC